The 9 T cell receptor beta chains listed next were all sequenced from one sample in a study of control samples from healthy donors and cancer patients (dated by TCRdb to about 2020). Library preparation was by the immunoSEQ multiplex PCR assay. Held by TCRdb, this immuneACCESS table contains in-frame sequences only and omits some clones. Under half of the omission traces to an unresolved V gene where checked; the cause of the rest is unknown. Present in this sample are 130,000 or so clones, 75% to 95% of which were seen just once. Around 2.3% of the sample comes from the top ten. The specimen sequenced was blood. These receptors were obtained from a man between 35 and 55 years old in good health.

The chain employs TRBV10-2 and TRBJ1-1, with 8 bases that match TRBD1. The CDR3 loop spans 13 amino acids. CDR1 is WSHSY, CDR2 SAAADI, per germline. The ends lost 6 bases at V and 10 bases at J; junction bases unmatched: 10. The chain's CDR3 is CASRLGQEARAFF. In DNA form, the CDR3 reads TGCGCCAGCAGACTGGGACAGGAGGCTAGAGCTTTCTTT.

In its sample, this clone was seen a few times. The genes are TRBV2 and TRBJ2-3, with D uncertain. Germline V gene data show CDR1 as SNHLY and CDR2 as FYNNEI. Trimming cost V 2 bases and J 4 bases, with 7 bases left between them. This CDR3 contains 13 residues. The CDR3 region has the DNA TGTGCCAGCAGTGAATTGGAAGCAGATACGCAGTATTTT. Amino acid sequence: CASSELEADTQYF. Complete variable domain (other parts from reference TRBV2 and TRBJ2-3): EPEVTQTPSHQVTQMGQEVILRCVPISNHLYFYWYRQILGQKVEFLVSFYNNEISEKSEIFDDQFSVERPDGSNFTLKIRSTKLEDSAMYFCASSELEADTQYFGPGTRLTVL.

The chain couples TRBV6-5 to TRBJ2-7; D call uncertain. The CDR3 consists of 12 residues. The germline V gene encodes CDR1 MNHEY and CDR2 SVGAGI. V gave up 4 bases and J gave up 4 bases, with 8 bases separating them. The CDR3, as DNA: TGTGCCAGCAGTTTTCCGGGTTACGAGCAGTACTTC. It translates to CASSFPGYEQYF.

The genes are TRBV24-1 and TRBJ1-2; TRBD1 is a possible D gene (5 bases). V was clipped by 3 bases and J by 0 bases, with 10 bases between them. CDR1 and CDR2 (germline): KGHDR, SFDVKD. This CDR3 spans 15 amino acids. DNA of the CDR3: TGTGCCACCAGTGATCCGGACACCTCTAACTATGGCTACACCTTC. It codes for CATSDPDTSNYGYTF.

The rearrangement links TRBV5-1 to TRBJ2-3; tentatively, D is TRBD1 or TRBD2 (6 bases each). The CDR3 runs to 17 residues. Deletions cut 0 bases from V and 1 base from J, with 15 bases between. Per germline, CDR1 SGHRS and CDR2 YFSETQ. CDR3 loop: CASSLEGGGPRTDTQYF. In DNA form, the CDR3 reads TGCGCCAGCAGCTTGGAGGGGGGCGGTCCCCGCACAGATACGCAGTATTTT.

This clone was seen just once. The chain couples TRBV5-5 to TRBJ2-1, with 7 nucleotides matching TRBD2. This CDR3 is 13 amino acids long. With V trimmed by 6 bases and J by 9 bases, 9 bases remained unmatched. The germline gives CDR1 SGHKS, CDR2 YYEKEE (reference sequence). The CDR3 spells CASTRTSGAEQFF. CDR3 sequence (DNA): TGTGCCAGCACCCGGACTAGTGGGGCTGAGCAGTTCTTC.

The rearrangement uses TRBV4-2 and TRBJ2-1, with TRBD2 matching 12 bases. Germline trimming cut 4 bases from V and 3 bases from J; bases unmatched to any gene: 1. This CDR3 comprises 15 residues. Germline-derived CDR1 and CDR2 are LGHNA and YNFKEQ. CDR3 amino acids: CASSRGLAGYNEQFF. The CDR3 nucleotides read TGTGCCAGCAGCCGGGGACTAGCGGGCTACAATGAGCAGTTCTTC.

The V gene is TRBV9, the J gene TRBJ1-6, with 7 positions matching TRBD1. CDR3 length equals 15 residues. With 4 bases clipped from V and 6 bases from J, the junction kept 7 bases outside the gene matches. Per germline, CDR1 SGDLS and CDR2 YYNGEE. CDR3 in amino acids: CASSSGQATNSPLHF. CDR3 bases: TGTGCCAGCAGCTCAGGACAGGCGACTAATTCACCCCTCCACTTT.

This clone came up once. The chain has TRBV2 and TRBJ2-7, with TRBD1 identical over 9 bases. Germline loops: CDR1 SNHLY, CDR2 FYNNEI. The CDR3 covers 15 residues. The trim removed 6 bases at V and 2 bases at J, leaving 8 bases unmatched. The CDR3 DNA reads TGTGCCAGCAGGAAACCCGGGACAGGGACCTACGAGCAGTACTTC. Translating gives CASRKPGTGTYEQYF.